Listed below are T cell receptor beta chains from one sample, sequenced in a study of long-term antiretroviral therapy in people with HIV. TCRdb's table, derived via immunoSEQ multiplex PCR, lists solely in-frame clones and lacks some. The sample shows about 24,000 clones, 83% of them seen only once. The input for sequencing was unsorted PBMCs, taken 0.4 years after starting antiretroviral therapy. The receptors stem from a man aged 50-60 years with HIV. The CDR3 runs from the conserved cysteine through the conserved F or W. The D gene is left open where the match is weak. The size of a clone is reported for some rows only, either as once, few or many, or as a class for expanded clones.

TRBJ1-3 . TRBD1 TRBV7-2 TGTGCCAGCAGCCTGGGGGACAGGATCTCTGGAAACACCATATATTTT CASSLGDRISGNTIYF
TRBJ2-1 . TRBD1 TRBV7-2 TGTGCCAGCAGCTCCGGGGACAGGGTGTACAATGAGCAGTTCTTC CASSSGDRVYNEQFF
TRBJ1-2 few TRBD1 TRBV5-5 TGTGCCAGCAGCTTGCAGGCAGGGGGCCTGGAAGGCTACACCTTC CASSLQAGGLEGYTF
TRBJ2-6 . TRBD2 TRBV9 TGTGCCAGCAGCCCAAGCGGGGGTCCTGGGGCCAACGTCCTGACTTTC CASSPSGGPGANVLTF
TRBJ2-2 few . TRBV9 TGTGCCAGCAGCGTAGTCCCCCCGCCCGGGGAGCTGTTTTTT CASSVVPPPGELFF
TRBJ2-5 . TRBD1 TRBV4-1 TGCGCCAGCAGCTTTCGGACAGGAGAGTACCAAGAGACCCAGTACTTC CASSFRTGEYQETQYF
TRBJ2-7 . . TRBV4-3 TGCGCCAGCAGCCAATCGGACCGTCGGGAGCAGTACTTC CASSQSDRREQYF
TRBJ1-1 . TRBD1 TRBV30 TGTGCCTGGGACAGGGTCATGAACACTGAAGCTTTCTTT CAWDRVMNTEAFF
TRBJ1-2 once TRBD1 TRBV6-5 TGTGCCAGCACAGGGGGAGATAACTATGGCTACACCTTC CASTGGDNYGYTF
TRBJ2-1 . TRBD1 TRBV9 TGTGCCAGCGGAGAGGGGGGGACAGGGGGCTGGAGCTCCTACAATGAGCAGTTCTTC CASGEGGTGGWSSYNEQFF
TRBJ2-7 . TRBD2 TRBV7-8 TGTGCCAGCACCTTTCTAGGTTTTCGGGGGGCCTACGAGCAGTACTTC CASTFLGFRGAYEQYF
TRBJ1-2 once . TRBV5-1 TGCGCCAGCAGCAGCATGACAGTAGACTATGGCTACACCTTC CASSSMTVDYGYTF
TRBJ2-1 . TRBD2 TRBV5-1 TGCGCCAGCAGCCCGGATAGCGGGGGCCCCTACAATGAGCAGTTCTTC CASSPDSGGPYNEQFF
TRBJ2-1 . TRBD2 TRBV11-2 TGTGCCAGCAGCTCCCGGGGAGGGAACTACAATGAGCAGTTCTTC CASSSRGGNYNEQFF
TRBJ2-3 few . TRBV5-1 TGCGCCAGCAGCTTTGGGGTTGGGACAGATACGCAGTATTTT CASSFGVGTDTQYF
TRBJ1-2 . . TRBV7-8 TGTGCCAGCAGCCCAGACAGGATTGGGAGCTATGGCTACACCTTC CASSPDRIGSYGYTF
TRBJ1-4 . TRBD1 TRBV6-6 TGTGCCAGCAGTTACGGGGGACAGGGGCCCGAAAAACTGTTTTTT CASSYGGQGPEKLFF
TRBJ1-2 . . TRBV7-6 TGTGCCAGCAGCTTCCTCCCAATGTCATCGGCGGAGCATGGCTACACCTTC CASSFLPMSSAEHGYTF
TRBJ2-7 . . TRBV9 TGTGCCAGCAGCGTAAAACAGGGACCCTACGAGCAGTACTTC CASSVKQGPYEQYF
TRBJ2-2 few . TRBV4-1 TGCGCCAGCAGCCTCCGGACGGCTTCGAACACCGGGGAGCTGTTTTTT CASSLRTASNTGELFF
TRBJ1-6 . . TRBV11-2 TGTGCCAGCAGCTTAGATAGGAGGGCTCCCCTCCACTTT CASSLDRRAPLHF
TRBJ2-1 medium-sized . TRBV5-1 TGCGCCAGCAGCTATGAAAGGGCACCACCCTACAATGAGCAGTTCTTC CASSYERAPPYNEQFF
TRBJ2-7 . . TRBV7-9 TGTGCCAGCAGCTACCGGGAGAGCTACGAGCAGTACTTC CASSYRESYEQYF
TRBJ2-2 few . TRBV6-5 TGTGCCAGCAGACACAGGGAGAACACCGGGGAGCTGTTTTTT CASRHRENTGELFF
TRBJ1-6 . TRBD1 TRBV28 TGTGCCAGCCGCCCCCGGGACAGGGGGGATAATTCACCCCTCCACTTT CASRPRDRGDNSPLHF
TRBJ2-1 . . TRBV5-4 TGTGCCAGCTTGGATCGCACCTACAATGAGCAGTTCTTC CASLDRTYNEQFF
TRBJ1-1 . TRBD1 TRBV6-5 TGTGCCAGCAGTTACTCCGGGACAGGGATGTCTTTCTTT CASSYSGTGMSFF
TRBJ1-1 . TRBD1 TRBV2 TGTGCCAGCAGTGGGGTGGGGACAGTGAACACTGAAGCTTTCTTT CASSGVGTVNTEAFF
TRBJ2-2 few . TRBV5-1 TGCGCCAGCAGCGCCGACATCTTGAACACCGGGGAGCTGTTTTTT CASSADILNTGELFF
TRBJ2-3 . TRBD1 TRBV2 TGTGCCAGCACGGGACAGGGGAGCACAGATACGCAGTATTTT CASTGQGSTDTQYF
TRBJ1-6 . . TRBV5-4 TGTGCCAGCAGCCGGGACTCAGGGAAATCACCCCTCCACTTT CASSRDSGKSPLHF
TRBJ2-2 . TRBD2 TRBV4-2 TGTGCCAGCAGCCAAGGAGGATGGTCGGGGGGTTCCACCGGGGAGCTGTTTTTT CASSQGGWSGGSTGELFF
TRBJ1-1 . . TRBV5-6 TGTGCCAGCAGCTTAGGACAAGACAATACTGAAGCTTTCTTT CASSLGQDNTEAFF
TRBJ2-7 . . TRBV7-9 TGTGCCAGCAGCTATCAAGTGGCGGCCTCCTACGAGCAGTACTTC CASSYQVAASYEQYF
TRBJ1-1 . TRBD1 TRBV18 TGTGCCAGCTCAGGCAGTACAGGGGGATACACTGAAGCTTTCTTT CASSGSTGGYTEAFF
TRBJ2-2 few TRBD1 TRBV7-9 TGTGCCAGCAGCAAAACAGGGGCCGGGGAGCTGTTTTTT CASSKTGAGELFF
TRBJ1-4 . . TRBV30 TGTGCCTGGAGTCTTGGAGACAGTGCAACTAATGAAAAACTGTTTTTT CAWSLGDSATNEKLFF
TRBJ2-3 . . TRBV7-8 TGTGCCAGCAGCTTCAGTGATACGCAGTATTTT CASSFSDTQYF
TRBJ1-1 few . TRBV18 TGTGCCGGGGGTTCTAGCTCGAACACTGAAGCTTTCTTT CAGGSSSNTEAFF
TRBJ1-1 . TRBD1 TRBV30 TGTGCCTGGAGTCCCCGGGACAGGGATAACGCTGAAGCTTTCTTT CAWSPRDRDNAEAFF
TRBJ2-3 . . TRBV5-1 TGCGCCAGCAGCAGTATAAGGCAGAGCACAGATACGCAGTATTTT CASSSIRQSTDTQYF
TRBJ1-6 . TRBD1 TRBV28 TGTGCCAGCAGGGGACCGGGACAGTTTAATTCACCCCTCCACTTT CASRGPGQFNSPLHF
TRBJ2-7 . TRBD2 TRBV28 TGTGCCACCTCTAGCGGGGGCCACGAGCAGTACTTC CATSSGGHEQYF
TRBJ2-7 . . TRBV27 TGTGCCAGCAGTCTGAGGGCAGAAGGGGCCTACGAGCAGTACTTC CASSLRAEGAYEQYF
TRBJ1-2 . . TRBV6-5 TGTGCCAGCAGCCCACAGGGAGGGTCGGGTGGCTACACCTTC CASSPQGGSGGYTF
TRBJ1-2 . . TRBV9 TGTGCCAGCAGCCCCTGGGAGAGTAACTATGGCTACACCTTC CASSPWESNYGYTF
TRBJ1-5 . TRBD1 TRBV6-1 TGTGCCAGCGGACAGGGGGGTCAGCCCCAGCATTTT CASGQGGQPQHF
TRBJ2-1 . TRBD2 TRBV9 TGTGCCAGCAGCGTAGCCCTCGTGACTAGCGGCTACAATGAGCAGTTCTTC CASSVALVTSGYNEQFF
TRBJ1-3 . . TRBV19 TGTGCCAGTAGTATAGTACCAGCCGTTGGAAACACCATATATTTT CASSIVPAVGNTIYF
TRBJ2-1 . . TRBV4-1 TGCGCCAGCAGCCAAGTAGGGGTTTCCGAGGAGGAGCAGTTCTTC CASSQVGVSEEEQFF
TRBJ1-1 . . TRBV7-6 TGTGCCAGCAGCCCGCAGACAGCTTACACTGAAGCTTTCTTT CASSPQTAYTEAFF